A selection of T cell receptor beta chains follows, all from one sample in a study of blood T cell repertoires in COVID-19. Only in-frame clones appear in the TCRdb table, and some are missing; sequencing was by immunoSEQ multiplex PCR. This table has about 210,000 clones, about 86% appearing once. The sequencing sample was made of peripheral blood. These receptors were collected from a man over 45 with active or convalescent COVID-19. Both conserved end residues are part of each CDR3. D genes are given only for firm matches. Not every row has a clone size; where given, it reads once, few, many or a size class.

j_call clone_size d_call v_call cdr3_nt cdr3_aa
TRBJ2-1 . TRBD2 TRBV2 TGTGCCAGCAGTGATAGGGAGGGCCGACATGAGCAGTTCTTC CASSDREGRHEQFF
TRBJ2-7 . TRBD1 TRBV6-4 TGTGCCAGCAGTGCAAAGACAGGGTTTGCCAGCGAGCAGTACTTC CASSAKTGFASEQYF
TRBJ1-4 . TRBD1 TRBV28 TGTGCCAGCAGTGCACAGGGGGCGCGATCTCGCGAAAAACTGTTTTTT CASSAQGARSREKLFF
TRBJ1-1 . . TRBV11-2 TGTGCCAGCAGGCAGGGGACTGAAGCTTTCTTT CASRQGTEAFF
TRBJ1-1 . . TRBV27 TGTGCCAGCAGTTTATCGGAGGGTTACACTGAAGCTTTCTTT CASSLSEGYTEAFF
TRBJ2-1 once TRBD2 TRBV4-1 TGCGCCAGCAGCCAAGTGGCGGGGGGTTACAATGAGCAGTTCTTC CASSQVAGGYNEQFF
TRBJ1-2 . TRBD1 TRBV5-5 TGTGCCAGCAGGCCCGGGACAGCTGGCGCGGGCTACACCTTC CASRPGTAGAGYTF
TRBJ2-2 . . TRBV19 TGTGCCAGTAGTATAAACATCGGGGAGCTGTTTTTT CASSINIGELFF
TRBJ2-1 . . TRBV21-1 TGTGCCAGCAGCAGCAAAGCACAACTAGCCCAATACAATGAGCAGTTCTTC CASSSKAQLAQYNEQFF
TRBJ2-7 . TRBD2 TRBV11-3 TGTGCCAGCAGCTTAGGCGGACTAGCGCTCAACGAGCAGTACTTC CASSLGGLALNEQYF
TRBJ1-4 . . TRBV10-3 TGTGCCATCACTGGACAGATGGATGAAAAACTGTTTTTT CAITGQMDEKLFF
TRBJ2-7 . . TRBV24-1 TGTGCCACCAGTGATTCAGTCGGAAGGGGCGAGCAGTACTTC CATSDSVGRGEQYF
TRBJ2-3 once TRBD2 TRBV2 TGTGCCAGCAGAAAGGGACTAGCGGGCATCGTAGATACGCAGTATTTT CASRKGLAGIVDTQYF
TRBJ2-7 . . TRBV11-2 TGTGCCAGCAGCTTAGGAGTGACACTCTCCTACGAGCAGTACTTC CASSLGVTLSYEQYF
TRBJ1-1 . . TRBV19 TGTGCCAGTAGTATCCTTTATCGGAACACTGAAGCTTTCTTT CASSILYRNTEAFF
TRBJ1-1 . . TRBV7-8 TGTGCCAGCAGCTTAAACGGGATCCCTGAAGCTTTCTTT CASSLNGIPEAFF
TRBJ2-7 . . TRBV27 TGTGCCAGCAGGCGAGCGGGCCTTAGCTCCTACGAGCAGTACTTC CASRRAGLSSYEQYF
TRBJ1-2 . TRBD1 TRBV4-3 TGCGCCAGCAGCCCCGGGACAGCTTATGGCTACACCTTC CASSPGTAYGYTF
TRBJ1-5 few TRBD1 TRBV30 TGTGCCTGGAGTGTAGGGACAGGGTTTCAGCCCCAGCATTTT CAWSVGTGFQPQHF
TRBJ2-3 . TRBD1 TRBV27 TGTGCCAGCAGTTTATTGGGACAGGGGGAGAATACGCAGTATTTT CASSLLGQGENTQYF
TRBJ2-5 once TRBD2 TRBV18 TGTGCCAGCTCAGCACTAGCGGGGTCACAGTACCAAGAGACCCAGTACTTC CASSALAGSQYQETQYF
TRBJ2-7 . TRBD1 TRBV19 TGTGCCAGTGCCCCCACTCTCGGGACAGGCTCCTACGAGCAGTACTTC CASAPTLGTGSYEQYF
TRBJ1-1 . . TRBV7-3 TGTGCCAGCAGCGCCCTGGGGAGCCCCGAAGCTTTCTTT CASSALGSPEAFF
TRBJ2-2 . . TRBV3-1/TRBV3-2 TGTGCCAGCAGCCCAACCCTCGACAGCACCGGGGAGCTGTTTTTT CASSPTLDSTGELFF
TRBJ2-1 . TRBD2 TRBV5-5 TGTGCCAGCAGCTTGGGCCCTCCTAGCGGGACCTACAATGAGCAGTTCTTC CASSLGPPSGTYNEQFF
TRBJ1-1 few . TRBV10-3 TGTGCCAGTTCAGGGGCCGGTGAAGCTTTCTTT CASSGAGEAFF
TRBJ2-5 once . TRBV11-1 TGTGCCAGCAGCTTACCGCGCGGGGTGGCCCAAGAGACCCAGTACTTC CASSLPRGVAQETQYF
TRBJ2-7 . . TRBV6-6 TGTGCCAGCAGCCCGGGGACACTTTACGAGCAGTACTTC CASSPGTLYEQYF
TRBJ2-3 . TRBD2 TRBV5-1 TGCGCCAGCAGCTTGACCAGCCCAGCGGGGGGGCCGTCAAGCACAGATACGCAGTATTTT CASSLTSPAGGPSSTDTQYF
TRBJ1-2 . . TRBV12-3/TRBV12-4 TGTGCCAGCAGTGCCCGACAGGACTATGGCTACACCTTC CASSARQDYGYTF
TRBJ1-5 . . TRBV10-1 TGCGCCAGCAGCACAGGTTTGGCTCAGCCCCAGCATTTT CASSTGLAQPQHF
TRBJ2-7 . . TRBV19 TGTGCCAGTAGTCCTAGACAGGCCCACGAGCAGTACTTC CASSPRQAHEQYF
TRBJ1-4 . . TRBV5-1 TGCGCCAGCAGCCCAAGGCGGGGAGAGGATGAAAAACTGTTTTTT CASSPRRGEDEKLFF
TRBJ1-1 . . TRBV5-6 TGTGCCAGCAGCTTGGTTTGGCCGAACACTGAAGCTTTCTTT CASSLVWPNTEAFF
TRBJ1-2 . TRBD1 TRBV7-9 TGTGCCAGCAGCCAGACAGGGAACTATGGCTACACCTTC CASSQTGNYGYTF
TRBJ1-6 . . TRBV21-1 TGTGCCAGCAGCTTTCGGACAAGGCCCTGTAATTCACCCCTCCACTTT CASSFRTRPCNSPLHF
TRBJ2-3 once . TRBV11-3 TGTGCCAGCAGCTTAGGGACCCCAGGGGTCACAGATACGCAGTATTTT CASSLGTPGVTDTQYF
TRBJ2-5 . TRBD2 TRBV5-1 TGCGCCAGCAGCATCGGACTAGCGGGGGGGCACGAGACCCAGTACTTC CASSIGLAGGHETQYF
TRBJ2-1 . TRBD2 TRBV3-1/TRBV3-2 TGTGCCAGCAGCCGGGGGACTAGCGGGAGGAGCTCCTACAATGAGCAGTTCTTC CASSRGTSGRSSYNEQFF
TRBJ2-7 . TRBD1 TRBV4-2 TGTGCCAGCAGCACCCTTCGGACAGGCGCCTACGAGCAGTACTTC CASSTLRTGAYEQYF
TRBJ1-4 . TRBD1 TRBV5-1 TGCGCCAGCAGCTCCCGACAGGGGTCCGAAAAACTGTTTTTT CASSSRQGSEKLFF
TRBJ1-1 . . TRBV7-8 TGTGCCAGCAGCCATAGTGTCACTGAAGCTTTCTTT CASSHSVTEAFF
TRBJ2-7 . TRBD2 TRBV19 TGTGCCAGTAGCCCGGGAGGTTCCCACTACGAGCAGTACTTC CASSPGGSHYEQYF
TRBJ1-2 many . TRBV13 TGTGCCAGCAGCTTAGTCAGCGGCAAAGGCGGCTACACCTTC CASSLVSGKGGYTF
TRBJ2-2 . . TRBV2 TGTGCCAGCTCAGAACTAGGCAGCCCGAACACCGGGGAGCTGTTTTTT CASSELGSPNTGELFF
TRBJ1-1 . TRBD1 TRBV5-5 TGTGCCAGCAGCATGACAGGGGGGAACACTGAAGCTTTCTTT CASSMTGGNTEAFF
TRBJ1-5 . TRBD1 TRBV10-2 TGCGCCAGCAGAGGGACAGGGAGCAATCAGCCCCAGCATTTT CASRGTGSNQPQHF
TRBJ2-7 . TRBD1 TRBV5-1 TGCGCCAGCAGCTTGGTTGCAGGACAGGGCGGTTCGAACTACGAGCAGTACTTC CASSLVAGQGGSNYEQYF
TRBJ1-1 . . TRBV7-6 TGTGCCAGCAGCTTAGTTTGGCAGGGGCCCATGAACACTGAAGCTTTCTTT CASSLVWQGPMNTEAFF
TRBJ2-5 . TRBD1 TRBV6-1 TGTGCCAGCAGTGAGTCCACAGGGGGCTGGGAGACCCAGTACTTC CASSESTGGWETQYF
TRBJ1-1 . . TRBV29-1 TGCAGCGTTCACCGGGCGGGTAACACTGAAGCTTTCTTT CSVHRAGNTEAFF
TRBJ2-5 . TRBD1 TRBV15 TGTGCCACCAGCACCGGGACAGGGGGCTTGTGGGAGACCCAGTACTTC CATSTGTGGLWETQYF
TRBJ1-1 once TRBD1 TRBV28 TGTGCCCTGCGGTCTACAGGGGGCGGCACTGAAGCTTTCTTT CALRSTGGGTEAFF
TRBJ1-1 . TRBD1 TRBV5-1 TGCGCCAGCAGCTGGGGACAGGAGAACACTGAAGCTTTCTTT CASSWGQENTEAFF
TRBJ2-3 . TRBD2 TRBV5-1 TGCGCCAGCAGTCGAGCGGGGGGCCGCCTCACAGATACGCAGTATTTT CASSRAGGRLTDTQYF